This TCR beta chain emerged from a study of T cell changes during pregnancy in multiple sclerosis. The germline gives CDR1 MNHEY, CDR2 SMNVEV (reference sequence). The CDR3 totals 12 residues. V dropped 3 bases and J dropped 7 bases, with 10 bases sitting between them. Only in-frame clones appear in the TCRdb table, and some are missing; sequencing was by immunoSEQ multiplex PCR. This table has about 72,000 clones, 92% appearing once. The source of this sequence is a female donor in good health, enrolled as a control in a pregnancy study. J is TRBJ2-7 and V is TRBV27; D possibly corresponds to TRBD1 (5 bases). Sequencing used peripheral blood, obtained in the first trimester of pregnancy. The CDR3 DNA reads as TGTGCCAGCAGTTTCCCAGGGCGAGAGCAGTACTTC. This codes for CASSFPGREQYF.